This TCR beta chain was captured by sequencing in a study of identical twins. In TCRdb, the 5' RACE reads were re-called with MiXCR into one record per CDR3 protein. The sample has hundreds of thousands of distinct CDR3 sequences; around 6.6% are singletons. CDR3 size: 15 residues. In germline, CDR1 is MNHEY, CDR2 SVGAGI. V was shortened by 2 bases and J by 7 bases, with 12 bases between the two germline ends. The sample also formed part of further work on yellow fever vaccine responses in identical twins.

The V and J genes are TRBV6-5 and TRBJ1-6; maybe TRBD1 (5 bases). The source material was memory (CD45RO+) T cells sorted from blood. The sequence derives from a woman aged 18-29 years in good health. CDR3 nucleotide sequence: TGTGCCAGCAGTTACGTTATGGCAGGGAATTCACCCCTCCACTTT. Its protein product is CASSYVMAGNSPLHF.